The 18 T cell receptor beta chains presented below share a single source sample, sequenced in a study of shared clonotypes between healthy human individuals. Using immunoSEQ multiplex PCR, the repertoire was profiled, and TCRdb retains in-frame clones only, with some absent. The data hold around 2.5 million clones, with 80% to 95% observed a single time. Material: naive CD4+ T cells from PBMCs. The subset is: CD45RA+ positively selected. The receptors stem from a man between 18 and 35 years old in good health. Some clones in this sample may be carry-over from other donors' samples.

V gene TRBV5-6 combines with J gene TRBJ1-1, with 7 bases matching TRBD1. The CDR3 is 14 amino acids. After removal of 4 bases from V and 3 bases from J, the junction contained 6 bases not matched to a gene. In germline, CDR1 is SGHDT, CDR2 YYEEEE. CDR3 nucleotides: TGTGCCAGCAGCCCGACAGGGAGGGACACTGAAGCTTTCTTT. Translated: CASSPTGRDTEAFF.

The rearrangement joins TRBV5-1 to TRBJ2-1; 10 bases match TRBD2. Germline lookup yields CDR1 SGHRS and CDR2 YFSETQ. Trimming removed 6 bases from V and 8 bases from J; junction bases left unmatched: 8. This CDR3 is 14 amino acids long. CDR3 DNA: TGCGCCAGCACCAAAGGGACTAGCGCCGATGAGCAGTTCTTC. The encoded protein is CASTKGTSADEQFF.

The chain combines TRBV5-4 with TRBJ2-1; D is ambiguous. Trimming removed 0 bases from V and 2 bases from J, with 9 bases in between. This CDR3 comprises 15 residues. Germline V lookup: CDR1 SGHNT, CDR2 YYREEE (reference sequence). The CDR3 reads CASSLAQRAYNEQFF. The DNA of the CDR3 is TGTGCCAGCAGCTTGGCCCAGCGAGCCTACAATGAGCAGTTCTTC.

The V call is TRBV6-5, the J call TRBJ2-5; D is undetermined. The CDR3 contains 11 residues. With 8 bases removed from V and 4 bases from J, the gap between germline ends came to 8 bases. Germline CDR1 and CDR2: MNHEY and SVGAGI. The CDR3 bases are TGTGCCAGCGGAAATGGAGAGACCCAGTACTTC. It yields the protein CASGNGETQYF.

The table lists this clone with a count of one. Additional DNA sequences in this sample encode the identical CDR3. The chain joins TRBV28 to TRBJ1-1; D is unclear. V lost 3 bases and J lost 3, with 5 bases in between. From germline, CDR1 is MDHEN and CDR2 SYDVKM. This CDR3 is 12 amino acids long. The CDR3 region is CASSLRDTEAFF. The DNA of the CDR3 is TGTGCCAGCAGTTTGCGAGACACTGAAGCTTTCTTT.

This rearrangement joins TRBV2 to TRBJ2-4; unclear D gene. Per germline, CDR1 SNHLY and CDR2 FYNNEI. The CDR3 sequence is 13 residues long. With 2 bases removed from V and 5 bases from J, the gap between germline ends came to 7 bases. CDR3 in DNA: TGTGCCAGCAGTGAATGGGCAGAAAACATTCAGTACTTC. Protein product: CASSEWAENIQYF.

This chain connects TRBV29-1 to TRBJ2-7; D is perhaps TRBD1 (5 bases). This CDR3 is 18 amino acids long. Germline loops: CDR1 SQVTM, CDR2 ANQGSEA. Trimming removed 6 bases at V and 3 bases at J, with 30 bases between. The CDR3 region has the DNA TGCAGCGTCACCCACCTCCCGTCTCAGGGCCCGCTGGGCTACGAGCAGTACTTC. It specifies CSVTHLPSQGPLGYEQYF.

V usage is TRBV30 and J usage is TRBJ1-4; D unresolved. The CDR3 has 13 amino acids. Germline CDR1 and CDR2: GTSNPN and SVGIG (reference sequence). Trimming removed 1 base from V and 8 bases from J, with 11 bases in between. CDR3 in amino acids: CAWSGGLNEKLFF. DNA of the CDR3: TGTGCCTGGAGTGGCGGCTTAAACGAAAAACTGTTTTTT.

In regard to this clone: Other DNA sequences within the sample encode an identical CDR3. V is TRBV28 and J is TRBJ2-1, with D possibly being TRBD1 (5 bases). This CDR3 is 14 amino acids long. V was cut by 7 bases and J by 0 bases, with 10 bases left in between. Germline CDR1 reads MDHEN; CDR2 reads SYDVKM. The CDR3 DNA is TGTGCCAGCACAGGGTCGAGCTCCTACAATGAGCAGTTCTTC. This encodes CASTGSSSYNEQFF.

The J gene is TRBJ2-5, the V gene TRBV7-9; weak D call: TRBD1 (6 bases). CDR1 SEHNR and CDR2 FQNEAQ come from the germline V gene (reference sequence). The CDR3 is made up of 14 amino acids. V lost 2 bases and J lost 1, with 8 bases in between. The CDR3 protein is CASSLTDSQETQYF. In nucleotides, the CDR3 is TGTGCCAGCAGCTTAACGGACAGCCAAGAGACCCAGTACTTC.

A note on this clone: Additional DNA sequences in this sample encode the identical CDR3. The chain carries TRBV6-1 and TRBJ2-1; D call uncertain. Germline CDR1 reads MNHNS; CDR2 reads SASEGT. There are 11 residues in the CDR3. Trimming cost V 5 bases and J 4 bases, with 3 bases left between them. The CDR3 sequence: CASSPYNEQFF. In nucleotides, the CDR3 is TGTGCCAGCAGTCCTTACAATGAGCAGTTCTTC.

In this sample, this clone turned up once. The genes are TRBV7-2 and TRBJ2-7, with 8 bases aligning to TRBD2. The CDR3 sequence is 14 residues long. Germline V lookup: CDR1 SGHTA, CDR2 FQGNSA. The trim removed 6 bases at V and 6 bases at J, leaving 10 bases unmatched. CDR3 bases: TGTGCCAGCAGACAGGAGGGACTAGGAGGCGAGCAGTACTTC. Translating it yields CASRQEGLGGEQYF. The complete variable domain, with remaining parts taken from reference TRBV7-2 and TRBJ2-7, reads GAGVSQSPSNKVTEKGKDVELRCDPISGHTALYWYRQSLGQGLEFLIYFQGNSAPDKSGLPSDRFSAERTGGSVSTLTIQRTQQEDSAVYLCASRQEGLGGEQYFGPGTRLTVT.

The chain is built from TRBV30 and TRBJ1-1; no clear D gene. The length of the CDR3 is 14 residues. V was shortened by 4 bases and J by 3 bases, with 15 bases between the two germline ends. Germline V gene lookup returns CDR1 GTSNPN and CDR2 SVGIG (reference sequence). The CDR3 coding sequence is TGTGCCTGGAAAAGCCCCGCCCAGTACACTGAAGCTTTCTTT. It is translated as CAWKSPAQYTEAFF.

The rearrangement uses TRBV28 and TRBJ1-3, with 10 bases aligning to TRBD1. The germline CDR1 and CDR2 sequences are MDHEN and SYDVKM. The CDR3 spans 14 residues. After removal of 10 bases from V and 2 bases from J, the junction contained 5 bases not matched to a gene. The CDR3 sequence is CATQGQGTGNTIYF. CDR3 sequence (DNA): TGTGCCACCCAGGGACAGGGGACTGGAAACACCATATATTTT.

V usage is TRBV10-2 and J usage is TRBJ1-4; TRBD1 agrees at 7 bases. The CDR3 covers 16 residues. In germline, CDR1 is WSHSY, CDR2 SAAADI. V lost 6 bases and J lost 0; bases outside the gene matches: 7. The CDR3 spells CASRRGQTATNEKLFF. CDR3 bases: TGCGCCAGCAGGAGGGGACAGACCGCAACTAATGAAAAACTGTTTTTT.

V usage is TRBV2 and J usage is TRBJ1-5; D is perhaps TRBD1 (6 bases). The CDR3 extends over 14 amino acids. Trimming shortened V by 10 bases and J by 1 base, and 14 bases separated the two germline ends. Germline CDR1 and CDR2: SNHLY and FYNNEI. In DNA form, the CDR3 reads TGTGCCACCCGGGACAAATTAAGCAATCAGCCCCAGCATTTT. Protein sequence: CATRDKLSNQPQHF.

Concerning this clone: The same CDR3 arises from other DNA sequences in this sample as well. The chain joins TRBV5-1 to TRBJ2-5; the D gene is possibly TRBD1 (5 bases). The V end was cut by 5 bases, the J end by 3 bases, with 14 bases between. CDR3 length: 14 amino acids. Germline CDR1 is SGHRS and CDR2 is YFSETQ. CDR3 bases: TGCGCCAGCAGTCAGCAGGGTGCGGAAGAGACCCAGTACTTC. Translation gives CASSQQGAEETQYF. Full variable domain (remainder filled in from reference TRBV5-1 and TRBJ2-5): KAGVTQTPRYLIKTRGQQVTLSCSPISGHRSVSWYQQTPGQGLQFLFEYFSETQRNKGNFPGRFSGRQFSNSRSEMNVSTLELGDSALYLCASSQQGAEETQYFGPGTRLLVL.

The rearrangement links TRBV4-1 to TRBJ1-3, with D unclear. V lost 1 base, J lost 0 bases, and 10 bases lay in between. The germline V gene has CDR1 MGHRA and CDR2 YSYEKL. The CDR3 extends over 16 amino acids. The CDR3 loop is CASSQGQSGSGNTIYF. The CDR3 DNA follows: TGCGCCAGCAGCCAAGGCCAATCGGGCTCTGGAAACACCATATATTTT.